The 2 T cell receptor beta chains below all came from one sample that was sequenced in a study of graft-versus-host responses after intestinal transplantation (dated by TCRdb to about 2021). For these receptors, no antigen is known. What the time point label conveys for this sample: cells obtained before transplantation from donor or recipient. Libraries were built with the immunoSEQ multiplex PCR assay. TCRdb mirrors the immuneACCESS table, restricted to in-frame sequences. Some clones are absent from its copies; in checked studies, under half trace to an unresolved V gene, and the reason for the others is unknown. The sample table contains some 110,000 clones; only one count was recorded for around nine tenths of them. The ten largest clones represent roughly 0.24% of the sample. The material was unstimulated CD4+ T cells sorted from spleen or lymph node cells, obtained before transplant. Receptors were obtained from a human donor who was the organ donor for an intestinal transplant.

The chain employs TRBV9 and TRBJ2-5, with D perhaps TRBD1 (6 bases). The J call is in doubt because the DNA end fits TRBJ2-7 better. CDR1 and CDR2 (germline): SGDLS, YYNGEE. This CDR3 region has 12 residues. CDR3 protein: CASSLGGIEQYF. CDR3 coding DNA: TGTGCCAGCAGCCTAGGGGGAATCGAGCAGTACTTC.

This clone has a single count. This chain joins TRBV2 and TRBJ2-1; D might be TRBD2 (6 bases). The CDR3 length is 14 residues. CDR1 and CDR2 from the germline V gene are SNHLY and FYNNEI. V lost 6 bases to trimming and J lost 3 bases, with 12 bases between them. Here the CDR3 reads CASRGTPVYNEQFF. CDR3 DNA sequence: TGTGCCAGCAGGGGGACTCCCGTCTACAATGAGCAGTTCTTC. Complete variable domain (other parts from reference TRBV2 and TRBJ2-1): EPEVTQTPSHQVTQMGQEVILRCVPISNHLYFYWYRQILGQKVEFLVSFYNNEISEKSEIFDDQFSVERPDGSNFTLKIRSTKLEDSAMYFCASRGTPVYNEQFFGPGTRLTVL.